This T cell receptor (beta chain) was profiled in a study of blood T cell repertoires in COVID-19. Overall study context: The United States, Italy and Spain were the sources of the acute and convalescent COVID-19 samples.

Study processing details: The assay estimated nucleated cells by amplifying reference gene primers. The repertoire was sequenced with immunoSEQ multiplex PCR; TCRdb's copy has only in-frame clones and lacks some. The DNA was the basis for D and trimming; V, J and clone size are from that table. The data contain about 300,000 clones, less than 85% of them seen just once; the ten biggest clones take up more than 1.1%. CDR1 is SNHLY and CDR2 is FYNNEI in the germline V gene. The CDR3 length is 14 residues. V was clipped by 8 bases and J by 2 bases; unmatched bases: 7. The receptor comes from a human donor with COVID-19, enrolled during active disease. The donor label of this sample is uncertain. The V and J genes are TRBV2 and TRBJ1-1; TRBD1 matches 8 bases. The source material was peripheral blood. The CDR3 spells CASRPTGVNTEAFF. The CDR3 bases are TGTGCCAGCCGTCCGACAGGGGTCAACACTGAAGCTTTCTTT.